Following are 10 T cell receptor beta chains from one sample sequenced in a study of T cells after yellow fever vaccination. Via MiXCR, TCRdb re-called the 5' RACE reads, giving one row per CDR3 protein. The sample shows around 30,000 distinct CDR3 sequences, 5.5% to 8% of them seen only once. The source was PBMCs, either bulk or a sorted T-cell subset (CD4+, CD8+, memory, or dextramer-sorted; not recorded which), collected on the day of the yellow fever booster vaccination. Receptors were obtained from a man aged 25-45 years who received the YFV17D yellow fever vaccine.

V usage is TRBV19 and J usage is TRBJ2-6; no definite D call. The CDR3 totals 17 residues. V was clipped by 4 bases and J by 0 bases, with 13 bases between them. Germline V lookup: CDR1 LNHDA, CDR2 SQIVND (reference sequence). This CDR3 reads CASSTSIEYSGANVLTF. CDR3 DNA sequence: TGTGCCAGTAGTACGAGTATCGAATACTCTGGGGCCAACGTCCTGACTTTC.

This clonotype has at least ten counts. The gene calls are TRBV11-2 and TRBJ2-1; D unclear. The germline V gene has CDR1 SGHAT and CDR2 FQNNGV. This CDR3 contains 15 residues. Between the trimmed V and J ends, which lost 5 bases and 9 bases, there was a span of 20 bases. DNA for the CDR3: TGTGCCAGCAGCGGAATCTCTCAGGCGGCAGGTGAGCAGTTCTTC. It specifies CASSGISQAAGEQFF. Full variable domain (rest looked up from reference TRBV11-2 and TRBJ2-1): EAGVAQSPRYKIIEKRQSVAFWCNPISGHATLYWYQQILGQGPKLLIQFQNNGVVDDSQLPKDRFSAERLKGVDSTLKIQPAKLEDSAVYLCASSGISQAAGEQFFGPGTRLTVL.

Many counts were recorded for this clonotype. This rearrangement joins TRBV9 to TRBJ2-3; D gene uncertain. The CDR3 extends over 14 amino acids. Deletions cut 0 bases from V and 4 bases from J, with 9 bases between. CDR1 SGDLS and CDR2 YYNGEE come from the germline V gene. The DNA for the CDR3 is TGTGCCAGCAGCGTAGGATTACTGGCAGATACGCAGTATTTT. It codes for CASSVGLLADTQYF.

The gene calls are TRBV27 and TRBJ1-4; 7 nucleotides match TRBD1. The V gene's germline CDR1 is MNHEY and CDR2 SMNVEV (reference sequence). The length of the CDR3 is 14 residues. The V gene end was trimmed by 3 bases and the J gene end by 7 bases; junction bases not matched to a gene: 5. CDR3: CASSFQGDGEKLFF. DNA of the CDR3: TGTGCCAGCAGTTTCCAGGGGGATGGTGAAAAACTGTTTTTT.

The V gene is TRBV25-1, the J gene TRBJ1-4, with D maybe TRBD1 (5 bases). Germline V gene data show CDR1 as MGHDK and CDR2 as SYGVNS. V shed 2 bases and J shed 9 bases, with 16 bases lying between them. The CDR3 has 15 residues. CDR3 nucleotides: TGTGCCAGCAGTGAACCGCTGGGGACTACTCAAAAACTGTTTTTT. It encodes CASSEPLGTTQKLFF.

This clonotype appeared a few times. V and J are TRBV4-3 and TRBJ1-6, with D hard to call. CDR1 LGHNA and CDR2 YSLEER come from the germline V gene. CDR3 length equals 16 residues. Between the trimmed V and J ends, which lost 0 bases and 9 bases, there was a span of 15 bases. The CDR3 sequence is CASSQDVGRVRSPLHF. The CDR3 coding sequence is TGCGCCAGCAGCCAAGACGTCGGGAGGGTTCGTTCACCCCTCCACTTT.

This clonotype was counted many times. This chain links TRBV5-1 with TRBJ1-5, with unresolved D. This CDR3 region has 14 residues. The V gene lost 4 bases and the J gene lost 5 bases, with 13 bases spanning the gap. Germline V gene data show CDR1 as SGHRS and CDR2 as YFSETQ. CDR3 coding DNA: TGCGCCAGCAGCATAGACGGGAGGGATCAGCCCCAGCATTTT. It specifies CASSIDGRDQPQHF.

The table lists this clonotype with many counts. The rearrangement links TRBV9 to TRBJ2-1; 9 positions agree with TRBD2. The CDR3 is made up of 15 amino acids. V gave up 1 base and J gave up 5 bases; unmatched junction bases: 4. The germline gives CDR1 SGDLS, CDR2 YYNGEE. CDR3 sequence (DNA): TGTGCCAGCAGCGTAAGCGGGAGGAACAACAATGAGCAGTTCTTC. Protein product: CASSVSGRNNNEQFF.

This clonotype was counted many times. The V call is TRBV20-1, the J call TRBJ1-4; D not certain. Germline CDR1 DFQATT, CDR2 SNEGSKA (reference sequence). The CDR3 spans 11 residues. Trimming removed 4 bases at V and 7 bases at J, with 7 bases between. CDR3 nucleotides: TGCAGTGCTACGTACGGTGAAAAACTGTTTTTT. Amino acids: CSATYGEKLFF.

In its sample, this clonotype was seen many times. The germline gene is not matched at one end of the junction; a read error may be the cause. The V gene is TRBV7-7, the J gene TRBJ2-1; either TRBD1 or TRBD2 may supply D (5 bases each). The CDR3 is made up of 15 amino acids. Per germline, CDR1 SSHAT and CDR2 FNYEAQ (reference sequence). The CDR3 is CASSLVPGPDNEQFF. CDR3 DNA: TGTGCTAGCAGCTTAGTGCCGGGACCTGACAATGAGCAGTTCTTC.